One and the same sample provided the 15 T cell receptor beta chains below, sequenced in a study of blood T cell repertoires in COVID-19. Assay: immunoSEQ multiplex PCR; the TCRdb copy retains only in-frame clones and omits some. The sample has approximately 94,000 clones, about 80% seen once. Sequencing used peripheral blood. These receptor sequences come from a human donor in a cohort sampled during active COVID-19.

The CDR3 loop reads CASILAGGNYNEQFF. The CDR3 DNA follows: TGTGCCAGCATTCTGGCGGGGGGAAACTACAATGAGCAGTTCTTC. The chain carries TRBV3-1 (or the pseudogene TRBV3-2) and TRBJ2-1; 8 bases agree with TRBD2. The ends lost 7 bases at V and 3 bases at J; junction bases unmatched: 8. The CDR3 consists of 15 residues. Germline V gene sequence: CDR1 LGHDT, CDR2 YNNKEL (reference sequence).

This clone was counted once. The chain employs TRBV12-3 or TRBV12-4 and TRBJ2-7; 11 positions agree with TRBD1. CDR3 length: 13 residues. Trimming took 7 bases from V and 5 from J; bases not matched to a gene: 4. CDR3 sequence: CASIGQGAHEQYF. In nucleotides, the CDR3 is TGTGCCAGCATCGGACAGGGGGCTCACGAGCAGTACTTC.

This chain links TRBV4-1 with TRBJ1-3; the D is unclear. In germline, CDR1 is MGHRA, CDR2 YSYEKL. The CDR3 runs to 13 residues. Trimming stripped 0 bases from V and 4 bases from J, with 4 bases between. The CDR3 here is CASSQDIGNTIYF. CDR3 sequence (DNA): TGCGCCAGCAGCCAAGACATCGGAAACACCATATATTTT.

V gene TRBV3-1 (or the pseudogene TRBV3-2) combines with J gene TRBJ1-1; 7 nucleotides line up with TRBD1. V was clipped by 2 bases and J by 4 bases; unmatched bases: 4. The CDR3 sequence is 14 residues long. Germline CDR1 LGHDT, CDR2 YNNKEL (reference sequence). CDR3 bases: TGTGCCAGCAGCCAAAAAAACAGGGGCACTGAAGCTTTCTTT. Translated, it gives CASSQKNRGTEAFF.

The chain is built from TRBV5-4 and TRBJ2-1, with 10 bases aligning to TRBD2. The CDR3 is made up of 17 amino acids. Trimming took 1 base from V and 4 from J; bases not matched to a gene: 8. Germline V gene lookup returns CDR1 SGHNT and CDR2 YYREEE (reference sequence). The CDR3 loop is CASSLRTIAGGYNEQFF. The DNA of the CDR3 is TGTGCCAGCAGCTTGAGGACTATAGCGGGGGGTTACAATGAGCAGTTCTTC.

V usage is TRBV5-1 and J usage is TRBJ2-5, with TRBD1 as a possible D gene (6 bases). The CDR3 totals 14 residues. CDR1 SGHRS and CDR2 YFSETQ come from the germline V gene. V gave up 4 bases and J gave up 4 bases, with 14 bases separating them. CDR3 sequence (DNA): TGCGCCAGCAGCCACGGCACAGGGTCAGAGACCCAGTACTTC. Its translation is CASSHGTGSETQYF.

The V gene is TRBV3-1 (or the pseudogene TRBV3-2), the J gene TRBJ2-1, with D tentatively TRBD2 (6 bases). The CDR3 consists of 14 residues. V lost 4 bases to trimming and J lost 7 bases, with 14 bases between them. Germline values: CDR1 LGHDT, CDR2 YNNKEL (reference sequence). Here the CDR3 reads CASSPHGSRNEQFF. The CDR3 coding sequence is TGTGCCAGCAGCCCTCACGGGAGTAGAAATGAGCAGTTCTTC.

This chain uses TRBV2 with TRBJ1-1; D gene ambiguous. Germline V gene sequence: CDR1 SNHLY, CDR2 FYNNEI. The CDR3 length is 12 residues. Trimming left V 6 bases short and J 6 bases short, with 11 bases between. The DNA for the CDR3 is TGTGCCAGCAGATCGAACGGTGCTGAAGCTTTCTTT. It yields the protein CASRSNGAEAFF.

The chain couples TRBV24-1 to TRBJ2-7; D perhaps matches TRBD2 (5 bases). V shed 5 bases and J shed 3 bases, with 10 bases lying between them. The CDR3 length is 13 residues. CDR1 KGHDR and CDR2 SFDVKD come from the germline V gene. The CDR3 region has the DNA TGTGCCACCAGTGGCAACGGGATCTACGAGCAGTACTTC. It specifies CATSGNGIYEQYF.

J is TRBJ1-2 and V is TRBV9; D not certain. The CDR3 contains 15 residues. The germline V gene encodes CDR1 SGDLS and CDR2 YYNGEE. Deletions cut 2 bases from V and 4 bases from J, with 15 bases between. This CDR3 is CASSVQGMGSYGYTF. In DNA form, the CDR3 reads TGTGCCAGCAGCGTTCAAGGTATGGGGAGCTATGGCTACACCTTC.

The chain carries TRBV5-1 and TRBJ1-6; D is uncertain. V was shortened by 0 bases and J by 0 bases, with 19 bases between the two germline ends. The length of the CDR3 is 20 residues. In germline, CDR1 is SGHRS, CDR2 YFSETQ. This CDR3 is CASSLGRQTLVNSYNSPLHF. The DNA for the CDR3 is TGCGCCAGCAGCTTGGGACGGCAGACTTTAGTTAACTCCTATAATTCACCCCTCCACTTT.

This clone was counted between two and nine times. The CDR3 loop reads CASNDGQHSNQPQHF. The CDR3, as DNA: TGTGCCAGCAATGACGGACAGCATAGCAATCAGCCCCAGCATTTT. This rearrangement joins TRBV2 to TRBJ1-5; TRBD1 is a possible D gene (6 bases). Germline V gene data show CDR1 as SNHLY and CDR2 as FYNNEI. CDR3 length: 15 residues. Trimming took 7 bases from V and 0 from J, leaving 13 bases between them.

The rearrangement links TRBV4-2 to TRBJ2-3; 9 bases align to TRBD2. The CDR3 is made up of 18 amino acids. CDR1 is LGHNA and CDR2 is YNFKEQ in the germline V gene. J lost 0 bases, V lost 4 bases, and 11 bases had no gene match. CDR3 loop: CASSPLNLAGVSTDTQYF. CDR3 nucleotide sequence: TGTGCCAGCAGCCCCCTAAACTTAGCGGGGGTTAGCACAGATACGCAGTATTTT.

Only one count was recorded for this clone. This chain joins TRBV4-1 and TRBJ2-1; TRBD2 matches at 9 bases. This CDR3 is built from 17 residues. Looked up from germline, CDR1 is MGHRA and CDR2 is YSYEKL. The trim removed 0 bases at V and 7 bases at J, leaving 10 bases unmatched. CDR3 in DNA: TGCGCCAGCAGCCAAGATCAGGCGGGGGGGCCTCGGAATGAGCAGTTCTTC. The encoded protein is CASSQDQAGGPRNEQFF.

CDR3 nucleotide sequence: TGTGCCAGCAGCCAAGATCGAAGTGGACAGGGGCATTTCCTAGCCAAAAACATTCAGTACTTC. Translated: CASSQDRSGQGHFLAKNIQYF. V and J are TRBV14 and TRBJ2-4; the match to TRBD1 covers 9 bases. This CDR3 has 21 residues. V lost 0 bases to trimming and J lost 0 bases; unmatched junction nucleotides: 15. Germline assignment: CDR1 SGHDN and CDR2 FVKESK.